This TCR beta chain was recorded in a study of blood T cells in healthy people across ages (dated by TCRdb to the mid-2010s). Notes on the research overall: In model experiments, template switching captured roughly one uniquely barcoded TCR beta cDNA molecule for every two T cells. The study measured age-related changes in TCR beta repertoire diversity using deep sequencing normalized with unique cDNA molecular identifiers. The donors were divided into four age groups: young (average approximately 17 years), middle-aged (roughly 40), aged (about 61) and long-lived (about 90). To avoid experimental bias, donors of different ages were randomly spread across the sequencing lanes. For two donors (one aged 18 to 30 and one aged 80 or older), the study analyzed two additional independent replicas of 1 million unique cDNA reads from the same blood draw. The investigation overall reported the following: Observed TCR beta diversity per million T cells fell roughly linearly with age, and a significant reduction was already apparent by age about 43. Total diversity estimates from one million sequenced T cells were considered lower bounds and underestimates. Observed TCR beta diversity correlated strongly with the percentage of naive T cells measured by flow cytometry. Because the CMV infection status of the donors was unknown, age-related changes in expanded clonotypes may potentially have been confounded. Compared with the aged group, the long-lived group had more naive CD4+ T cells, fewer expanded clones and increased TCR diversity, suggesting age selection. Bulk unsorted PBMC profiling prevented conclusive comparison of naive and antigen-experienced compartments.

The germline V gene sets CDR1 to MNHEY and CDR2 to SVGAGI. Unmatched junction bases come to 4, with V trimmed by 5 bases and J by 12 bases. Counted from cysteine to phenylalanine, this CDR3 has 11 amino acids. Only the CDR3 portion is preserved as DNA: 33 bases, with reading frame beginning at the first base. Donors were under 40 systemically healthy Caucasian individuals from Russia aged roughly 6 to 90 years. Roughly 11 milliliters of peripheral blood were drawn from each donor into EDTA-treated Vacutainer tubes. Ficoll-Paque density-gradient centrifugation was used to isolate PBMCs, with at least 6 million obtained per sample. Trizol reagent was used to extract total RNA from PBMCs, with at least 5.5 micrograms per sample. For every donor, an aliquot of PBMCs went through flow cytometry to measure the percentages of naive CD45RAhigh/CD27high T cells. Of note for this clonotype: Its antigen is currently not known. Base qualities are not recorded, but no much larger clone differs from it by a single base.

The library relied on 5' RACE. The sequencing machine was an Illumina HiSeq 2500. A second PCR of about 6 to 11 cycles was performed with a sample-barcoded 5' primer and a J-beta primer mix. A template-switch 5' adaptor carrying 12 random nucleotides introduced a unique molecular identifier onto each TCR beta cDNA molecule. Each sample yielded at least 2.5 million CDR3-containing paired-end reads. The Mint cDNA synthesis kit, primed by a TRBC-specific oligonucleotide, was used to synthesize first-strand cDNA from all RNA. Following uracil-DNA glycosylase treatment, a first 18-cycle PCR with universal primers M1SS and BC2_uni_R was performed on all cDNA. Per the original workflow: For normalization, 1 million high-quality reads, each with a distinct molecular identifier, were randomly selected from each sample. Reads with shared molecular identifiers were discarded instead of being binned into consensus sequences. MiTCR, run with a Q25 quality threshold and the strictest error-elimination algorithm, handled CDR3 identification, clonotype clustering and error correction. A nonparametric unseen species model with Euler transformation was used to estimate lower-bound total TCR beta diversity. Starting from the raw public reads, TCRdb applied fastp trimming at Q25, assembled clones with MiXCR and retained in-frame beta chains. All rows with the same CDR3 protein become a single entry with the most common DNA and genes. The V and J calls were not made by the authors but by TCRdb's processing. The sample contains approximately 790,000 distinct CDR3 sequences, about 59% of them found a single time. Roughly 25% of the sample goes to the ten largest clones.

The clonotype was recovered from a man aged 25-45 years in good health. Material: blood. The receptor chain draws on TRBV6-5 and TRBJ2-1; 7 central nucleotides agree with TRBD1. The CDR3 reads CASSQGQVQFF. The nucleotide sequence reads as follows: TGTGCCAGCAGTCAAGGACAGGTGCAGTTCTTC.